This TCR beta chain emerged from a study of T cells in Graves' hyperthyroidism and ophthalmopathy. The ends were cut back, 4 bases at V and 3 bases at J, with 4 bases in the middle. This CDR3 is 11 amino acids long. CDR1 is DFQATT, CDR2 SNEGSKA, per germline (reference sequence). Overall study results and limits: Before onset, ophthalmopathy was predicted by the model a median around 6 months earlier.

The sample holds many counts of this clonotype. The antigen remains unidentified. Regions amplified from RNA transcripts were the TCR beta CDR3 regions. A first-round RT-PCR of the TCR CDR3 used the HTBI primer set. TCRdb fed the multiplex PCR reads into MiXCR, producing one record per CDR3 protein. Of about 600,000 distinct CDR3 sequences listed, around 16% are singletons. Each diagnosis was grounded in clinical symptoms, serum thyroxine and TRAb, thyroid ultrasound, and orbital computed tomography. The material sequenced was blood. The V and J genes are TRBV20-1 and TRBJ2-1; D not resolved. This clonotype originated in a woman in her thirties or forties with Graves' ophthalmopathy. The DNA for the CDR3 is TGCAGTGCTATTCACTACAATGAGCAGTTCTTC. Protein product: CSAIHYNEQFF.